This T cell receptor (beta chain) came from a study of patients and donors after allogeneic stem cell transplantation. TCRdb reprocessed the RT-PCR reads via MiXCR and lists one record per CDR3 protein. The data hold roughly 940,000 distinct CDR3 sequences, with roughly 18% observed a single time. The sequencing input was blood, either unsorted or a sorted T cell fraction (not recorded which). The clonotype was recovered from a human donor who was either an allogeneic HSCT recipient or a stem cell or donor lymphocyte infusion donor (not recorded which). It is not recorded whose cells these are; they may come from a transplant donor.

This CDR3 reads CASSLHFLYEQYF. The CDR3 DNA is TGTGCCAGCAGCCTACACTTCCTCTACGAGCAGTACTTC. The rearrangement joins TRBV3-1 to TRBJ2-7; unclear D gene. Germline V gene lookup returns CDR1 LGHDT and CDR2 YNNKEL (reference sequence). The CDR3 length is 13 residues. Trimming took off 4 bases at V and 3 bases at J, with 10 bases between the two ends.